One sample yielded the 10 T cell receptor beta chains listed below, sequenced in a study of human T cells and chemical hapten exposure. As to time point: pre-sensitization, week 0. Treatment in this sample: therapeutic diphenylcyclopropenone sensitization with weekly scalp DPC. TCRdb reprocessed the RACE reads with MiXCR, giving one entry per CDR3 protein. The data contain tens of thousands of distinct CDR3 sequences, about 10% of them singletons. Sequencing used whole blood, obtained in connection with sensitization to the hapten diphenylcyclopropenone (DPC). Source of these receptors: a man aged 25 to 40 with alopecia areata. Some clones in this sample may be carry-over from other donors' samples.

This clonotype has more than one count but fewer than ten. V usage is TRBV20-1 and J usage is TRBJ2-7; D is uncertain. V lost 4 bases and J lost 7, with 29 bases in between. CDR1 is DFQATT, CDR2 SNEGSKA, per germline (reference sequence). This CDR3 comprises 17 residues. The CDR3 here is CSANPPEPRAAVKEQYV. In DNA form, the CDR3 reads TGCAGTGCTAACCCACCGGAACCCCGGGCAGCCGTTAAGGAGCAGTACGTC.

This clonotype appeared many times. This chain uses TRBV7-3 with TRBJ1-1, with D perhaps TRBD1 (5 bases). Germline V gene sequence: CDR1 SGHTA, CDR2 FQGTGA. CDR3 size: 16 residues. The V end lost 2 bases, the J end lost 1 base, and 14 bases lay between the germline ends. The CDR3, as DNA: TGTGCCAGCAGCTTATGGGACGGCCCCTCGAACACTGAAGCTTTCTTT. It specifies CASSLWDGPSNTEAFF.

CDR3 bases: TGTGCCAGCAGTTACTTGGTCGGGTCCCAGAGGGGTACTGAAGCTTTCTTT. This translates into CASSYLVGSQRGTEAFF. V gene TRBV6-6 combines with J gene TRBJ1-1; tentatively, D is TRBD1 (5 bases). The CDR3 length is 17 residues. Germline values: CDR1 MNHNY, CDR2 SVGAGI (reference sequence). V was trimmed by 1 base and J by 5 bases, leaving 20 bases between them.

The chain combines TRBV24-1 with TRBJ1-1, with a possible D match to TRBD1 (6 bases). Per the germline V gene, CDR1 is KGHDR and CDR2 is SFDVKD. CDR3 size: 15 residues. Deletions cut 7 bases from V and 1 base from J, with 15 bases between. This chain's CDR3 is CATRETDSPNTEAFF. CDR3 bases: TGTGCCACCAGGGAAACGGACAGTCCGAACACTGAAGCTTTCTTT.

The rearrangement links TRBV27 to TRBJ1-3, with 7 nucleotides matching TRBD1. Germline-derived CDR1 and CDR2 are MNHEY and SMNVEV (reference sequence). The CDR3 totals 14 residues. Trimming removed 6 bases from V and 4 bases from J; junction bases left unmatched: 6. The CDR3 sequence: CASRKTGIGNTIYF. The DNA for the CDR3 is TGTGCCAGCAGAAAGACAGGGATCGGAAACACCATATATTTT.

This clonotype was recorded a few times. V gene TRBV7-6 combines with J gene TRBJ2-1, with D uncertain. The germline V gene encodes CDR1 SGHVS and CDR2 FNYEAQ. This CDR3 comprises 16 residues. V lost 2 bases, J lost 2 bases, and 13 bases lay in between. The CDR3 DNA is TGTGCCAGCAGCTTATTGGGTACCGGCACCTACAATGAGCAGTTCTTC. Its protein product is CASSLLGTGTYNEQFF.

There are many counts of this clonotype. The J gene is TRBJ2-2, the V gene TRBV2; 7 positions agree with TRBD1. CDR3 size: 16 residues. Per germline, CDR1 SNHLY and CDR2 FYNNEI. V was pared by 6 bases and J by 0 bases, with 7 bases of the junction left unmatched. The CDR3 coding sequence is TGTGCCAGCAGATCGGGACAGTTCGCGAACACCGGGGAGCTGTTTTTT. Protein: CASRSGQFANTGELFF. The full variable domain, its missing parts supplied by reference TRBV2 and TRBJ2-2, is EPEVTQTPSHQVTQMGQEVILRCVPISNHLYFYWYRQILGQKVEFLVSFYNNEISEKSEIFDDQFSVERPDGSNFTLKIRSTKLEDSAMYFCASRSGQFANTGELFFGEGSRLTVL.

In its sample, this clonotype was seen many times. V gene TRBV7-6 combines with J gene TRBJ1-5; a weak D match, TRBD1 (5 bases). The CDR3 has 15 residues. Between the trimmed V and J ends, which lost 6 bases and 3 bases, there was a span of 15 bases. Per germline, CDR1 SGHVS and CDR2 FNYEAQ. As DNA, the CDR3 is TGTGCCAGCAGTCTCGCGGGGGGTCACAATCAGCCCCAGCATTTT. Encoded protein: CASSLAGGHNQPQHF.

This clonotype was seen at least ten times. The chain links TRBV4-1 to TRBJ2-3; D is uncertain. Germline CDR1 and CDR2: MGHRA and YSYEKL. The CDR3 consists of 14 residues. The ends were cut back, 1 base at V and 1 base at J, with 6 bases in the middle. The DNA of the CDR3 is TGCGCCAGCAGCCAAGGTATGGGCACAGATACGCAGTATTTT. Its translation: CASSQGMGTDTQYF.

This clonotype was counted only a few times. The V and J genes are TRBV5-1 and TRBJ1-2; D remains unclear. CDR1 is SGHRS and CDR2 is YFSETQ in the germline V gene. Deletions cut 0 bases from V and 6 bases from J, with 9 bases between. The CDR3 length is 13 residues. CDR3: CASSLARVDGYTF. CDR3 in DNA: TGCGCCAGCAGCTTGGCCCGGGTCGATGGCTACACCTTC.